The sequence of this T cell receptor (beta chain) was determined in a study of blood T cell repertoires in COVID-19. At the level of the study: Collection of acute and convalescent COVID-19 samples took place in the United States, Italy and Spain.

V lost 5 bases and J lost 3, with 9 bases in between. The CDR3 spans 13 residues. CDR1 and CDR2 (germline): SEHNR, FQNEAQ (reference sequence). This clone appeared once. All enrollees were roughly 18 to 90 years old and from some 24 US areas. Each participant's cohort was designated according to participant-reported clinical history. Original processing notes: The assay estimated nucleated cells by amplifying reference gene primers. The repertoire was sequenced with immunoSEQ multiplex PCR; TCRdb's copy has only in-frame clones and lacks some. That table furnishes V, J and clone size, whereas the DNA furnished D and trimming. The profile covers around 160,000 clones, with about 85% appearing a single time and approximately 3.8% taken by the ten largest.

The chain has TRBV7-9 and TRBJ2-3; D perhaps matches TRBD2 (6 bases). The sequencing input was PBMCs or T cells enriched from blood (not recorded which). This clonotype was obtained from a woman in her thirties or forties who had been exposed to COVID-19. The CDR3 nucleotides are TGTGCCAGCAGCCGACTAGAAACAGATACGCAGTATTTT. Its protein is CASSRLETDTQYF.